The 21 T cell receptor beta chains presented below share a single source sample, sequenced in a study of blood T cell repertoires in COVID-19 (dated by TCRdb to 2018 to 2021). The receptor library was made with the immunoSEQ multiplex PCR assay. This immuneACCESS table, as held by TCRdb, lists in-frame sequences with V and J called but not all clones. Of the missing ones, under half trace to an unresolved V gene in checked studies; the others have no known cause. The sample table shows about 310,000 clones, and around 87% are seen once. 1% of the sample comes from the top ten. Sequenced input: peripheral blood. The receptor source for this set is a man aged 50-59 years with active or convalescent COVID-19.

The chain links TRBV5-1 to TRBJ2-7, with 11 bases that match TRBD2. J was trimmed by 2 bases and V by 0 bases; bases with no gene match: 4. The germline V gene encodes CDR1 SGHRS and CDR2 YFSETQ. The CDR3 has 16 amino acids. CDR3 sequence: CASSLGLAGGTYEQYF. CDR3 sequence (DNA): TGCGCCAGCAGCTTGGGGCTAGCGGGAGGTACCTACGAGCAGTACTTC.

V usage is TRBV10-3 and J usage is TRBJ2-7, with TRBD1 matching over 7 bases. Germline assignment: CDR1 ENHRY and CDR2 SYGVKD. V shed 6 bases and J 3 bases; nucleotides not matched to a gene: 5. CDR3 length equals 13 residues. Here the CDR3 reads CAISGTDIYEQYF. The CDR3 coding sequence is TGTGCCATCAGCGGGACAGATATCTACGAGCAGTACTTC.

This clone was recorded only once. This sequence joins TRBV7-9 and TRBJ1-3; TRBD1 agrees at 10 bases. Germline V gives CDR1 SEHNR, CDR2 FQNEAQ (reference sequence). The ends lost 3 bases at V and 6 bases at J; junction bases unmatched: 2. CDR3 length: 14 residues. This CDR3 is CASSFGQGENTIYF. CDR3 bases: TGTGCCAGCAGCTTTGGACAGGGGGAAAACACCATATATTTT. Full variable domain (missing parts from reference TRBV7-9 and TRBJ1-3): DTGVSQNPRHKITKRGQNVTFRCDPISEHNRLYWYRQTLGQGPEFLTYFQNEAQLEKSRLLSDRFSAERPKGSFSTLEIQRTEQGDSAMYLCASSFGQGENTIYFGEGSWLTVV.

This sequence joins TRBV19 and TRBJ1-5; 8 positions match TRBD1. V was pared by 8 bases and J by 5 bases, with 5 bases of the junction left unmatched. Germline-derived CDR1 and CDR2 are LNHDA and SQIVND (reference sequence). The length of the CDR3 is 13 residues. The CDR3 bases are TGTGCCAGTCACAGGGGGAAGGATCAGCCCCAGCATTTT. It is translated as CASHRGKDQPQHF.

The rearrangement links TRBV27 to TRBJ2-3; D is possibly TRBD1 (5 bases). Per germline, CDR1 MNHEY and CDR2 SMNVEV (reference sequence). The CDR3 sequence is 13 residues long. The germline V and J ends were trimmed by 6 bases and 4 bases, with 11 bases remaining between them. The CDR3 protein is CASRTTRADTQYF. DNA of the CDR3: TGTGCCAGCAGAACCACCAGGGCAGATACGCAGTATTTT.

The J gene is TRBJ1-4, the V gene TRBV4-3, with 9 bases lining up with TRBD1. Trimming cost V 1 base and J 3 bases; bases outside gene matches: 15. The CDR3 covers 20 residues. CDR1 is LGHNA and CDR2 is YSLEER in the germline V gene. The CDR3 sequence: CASSQGLAGTGRNANEKLFF. The CDR3 nucleotides read TGCGCCAGCAGCCAAGGTCTCGCCGGGACAGGGCGAAATGCTAATGAAAAACTGTTTTTT.

The chain recombines TRBV6-4 with TRBJ2-2; D is uncertain. This CDR3 comprises 14 residues. The V and J ends lost 5 bases and 0 bases respectively, with 7 bases between them. CDR1 is MRHNA, CDR2 SNTAGT, per germline. The CDR3 DNA follows: TGTGCCAGCAGTCAGCAGGCGAACACCGGGGAGCTGTTTTTT. Its translation is CASSQQANTGELFF.

This chain connects TRBV10-3 to TRBJ2-7, with 8 positions matching TRBD1. The CDR3 runs 16 residues. Germline assignment: CDR1 ENHRY and CDR2 SYGVKD. The trim removed 0 bases at V and 6 bases at J, leaving 10 bases unmatched. Here the CDR3 reads CAISESVPGGFGEQYF. The CDR3, as DNA: TGTGCCATCAGTGAGTCGGTACCAGGGGGCTTTGGCGAGCAGTACTTC.

This chain uses TRBV14 with TRBJ1-1; a possible D gene is TRBD1 (5 bases). V lost 4 bases to trimming and J lost 7 bases, with 13 bases between them. The V gene's germline CDR1 is SGHDN and CDR2 FVKESK. There are 13 residues in the CDR3. The chain's CDR3 is CASSRTITGEAFF. DNA for the CDR3: TGTGCCAGCAGCCGAACCATAACAGGTGAAGCTTTCTTT.

This rearrangement joins TRBV5-1 to TRBJ2-2; 10 positions match TRBD1. This CDR3 region has 14 residues. V lost 3 bases and J lost 6; bases outside the gene matches: 2. CDR1 is SGHRS, CDR2 YFSETQ, per germline. The CDR3 sequence: CASSYGTGAGELFF. Here the CDR3 DNA reads TGCGCCAGCAGCTACGGGACAGGGGCCGGGGAGCTGTTTTTT.

The chain is built from TRBV7-3 and TRBJ2-2, with TRBD2 identical over 8 bases. The CDR3 is made up of 15 amino acids. CDR1 is SGHTA, CDR2 FQGTGA, per germline. With 7 bases clipped from V and 5 bases from J, the junction kept 9 bases outside the gene matches. The CDR3 DNA reads TGTGCCAGCACCCAACGGGCGGGGGGAACCGGGGAGCTGTTTTTT. Translated: CASTQRAGGTGELFF.

The CDR3 sequence is CASSLGQGTGELFF. The CDR3 region has the DNA TGCGCCAGCAGCTTGGGTCAGGGAACCGGGGAGCTGTTTTTT. V gene TRBV5-1 combines with J gene TRBJ2-2; TRBD1 is a possible D gene (5 bases). Germline lookup yields CDR1 SGHRS and CDR2 YFSETQ. Deletions cut 0 bases from V and 5 bases from J, with 8 bases between. The CDR3 spans 14 residues.

This clone showed up just once. The chain uses TRBV4-2 and TRBJ2-7, with 7 positions matching TRBD2. CDR3 size: 14 residues. CDR1 is LGHNA and CDR2 is YNFKEQ in the germline V gene. V dropped 0 bases and J dropped 12; count of bases not matched to a gene: 11. In DNA, the CDR3 is TGTGCCAGCAGCCAAGATTGGACTAGGCAGGGTACGTACTTC. It is translated as CASSQDWTRQGTYF.

This clone was recorded once. The rearrangement joins TRBV5-1 to TRBJ2-2; 7 bases fit TRBD1. Germline V gene lookup returns CDR1 SGHRS and CDR2 YFSETQ. Trimming took 0 bases from V and 3 from J; bases not matched to a gene: 8. The CDR3 contains 17 residues. The CDR3 nucleotides are TGCGCCAGCAGCTTGGATCACAGGGGAGTTTACACCGGGGAGCTGTTTTTT. Its translation is CASSLDHRGVYTGELFF. Full variable domain (rest looked up from reference TRBV5-1 and TRBJ2-2): KAGVTQTPRYLIKTRGQQVTLSCSPISGHRSVSWYQQTPGQGLQFLFEYFSETQRNKGNFPGRFSGRQFSNSRSEMNVSTLELGDSALYLCASSLDHRGVYTGELFFGEGSRLTVL.

This clone was seen ten or more times. This sequence joins TRBV2 and TRBJ1-6; possible D gene TRBD1, 6 bases. Germline CDR1 is SNHLY and CDR2 is FYNNEI. V was shortened by 3 bases and J by 3 bases, with 9 bases between the two germline ends. The CDR3 spans 15 residues. CDR3 protein: CASSDGQYYNSPLHF. CDR3 nucleotides: TGTGCCAGCAGTGACGGACAGTACTATAATTCACCCCTCCACTTT.

V is TRBV5-4 and J is TRBJ1-1, with 7 bases aligning to TRBD1. Germline CDR1 and CDR2: SGHNT and YYREEE (reference sequence). V lost 6 bases and J lost 0; bases outside the gene matches: 8. The CDR3 consists of 15 residues. This chain's CDR3 is CASTSVTGLNTEAFF. The CDR3 DNA sequence: TGTGCCAGCACCTCCGTGACAGGGTTGAACACTGAAGCTTTCTTT.

This clone has a single count. V gene TRBV28 combines with J gene TRBJ2-6; 7 bases are a match to TRBD1. Germline lookup yields CDR1 MDHEN and CDR2 SYDVKM. The CDR3 consists of 14 residues. The J segment lost 2 bases and the V segment lost 9 bases, leaving 4 bases of the junction unmatched. The CDR3 sequence: CARDRVPGANVLTF. In DNA form, the CDR3 reads TGTGCCAGAGACAGGGTCCCTGGGGCCAACGTCCTGACTTTC.

The chain carries TRBV9 and TRBJ1-4; no clear D gene. CDR3 length: 14 residues. The germline CDR1 and CDR2 sequences are SGDLS and YYNGEE. The V gene lost 3 bases and the J gene lost 2 bases, with 8 bases spanning the gap. The CDR3 spells CASSGALTNEKLFF. In DNA form, the CDR3 reads TGTGCCAGCAGCGGGGCCCTGACTAATGAAAAACTGTTTTTT.

This sequence joins TRBV28 and TRBJ1-2; D remains unclear. Germline V gene data show CDR1 as MDHEN and CDR2 as SYDVKM. V was pared by 2 bases and J by 4 bases, with 11 bases between. CDR3 size: 14 residues. CDR3 in DNA: TGTGCCAGCAGTTTAAGCCCGCGGGGCTATGGCTACACCTTC. This sequence encodes CASSLSPRGYGYTF.

This sequence joins TRBV6-6 and TRBJ2-5; D remains unclear. Germline lookup yields CDR1 MNHNY and CDR2 SVGAGI (reference sequence). This CDR3 region has 14 residues. Trimming took 2 bases from V and 5 from J, leaving 12 bases between them. CDR3 bases: TGTGCCAGCAGTTACCTTGGGCAGGCGGAGACCCAGTACTTC. Translated: CASSYLGQAETQYF.

V is TRBV5-1 and J is TRBJ2-3; 11 nucleotides line up with TRBD2. Unmatched junction bases numbered 5, after V lost 4 bases and J lost 4 bases. The CDR3 runs to 15 residues. Germline V CDR1 and CDR2: SGHRS, YFSETQ. The CDR3 sequence is CASSETSGISDTQYF. CDR3 nucleotides: TGCGCCAGCAGCGAGACTAGCGGGATTTCAGATACGCAGTATTTT.